The sequence of this TCR beta chain was determined in a study of T cells in Graves' hyperthyroidism and ophthalmopathy. Amplified TCR beta CDR3 regions derived from RNA transcripts. Using the HTBI primer set, a first-round RT-PCR was run on the TCR CDR3. TCRdb fed the multiplex PCR reads into MiXCR, producing one record per CDR3 protein. Among 600,000 to 700,000 distinct CDR3 sequences listed, roughly 14% were seen once. This clonotype was seen a handful of times. The sequenced material came from blood. This sequence was found in a woman in her forties with Graves' ophthalmopathy.

CDR3 DNA sequence: TGCGCCAGTCACAACGACTACAACGAGCAGTACTTC. It yields the protein CASHNDYNEQYF. V gene TRBV5-1 combines with J gene TRBJ2-7, with D possibly TRBD2 on 5 matching bases. V dropped 8 bases and J dropped 5 bases, with 14 bases sitting between them. The CDR3 runs 12 residues. Germline CDR1 is SGHRS and CDR2 is YFSETQ.